The 13 T cell receptor beta chains in this list originate from one sample, sequenced in a study of control samples from healthy donors and cancer patients. Profiling relied on immunoSEQ multiplex PCR, and the TCRdb table lists in-frame clones only, not all of them. The sample contains 150,000 or so clones, roughly 93% of which appear only once. The sequencing input was blood. The source is a man between 18 and 29 years old in good health.

The chain joins TRBV6-5 to TRBJ1-2; D is ambiguous. Germline V gene sequence: CDR1 MNHEY, CDR2 SVGAGI. V was trimmed by 11 bases and J by 4 bases, leaving 14 bases between them. This CDR3 has 12 residues. CDR3 bases: TGTGCCGTTGGGGTTCCAGGCTATGGCTACACCTTC. Protein sequence: CAVGVPGYGYTF.

The rearrangement joins TRBV5-1 to TRBJ1-1; unclear D gene. This CDR3 spans 13 amino acids. Germline CDR1 SGHRS, CDR2 YFSETQ. V lost 4 bases, J lost 6 bases, and 13 bases lay in between. CDR3 sequence reads: CASSSLLPAEAFF. The CDR3, as DNA: TGCGCCAGCAGCAGCTTACTCCCGGCTGAAGCTTTCTTT.

V and J are TRBV2 and TRBJ1-1; maybe TRBD1 (6 bases). V was clipped by 8 bases and J by 5 bases, with 12 bases between them. There are 12 residues in the CDR3. Germline V gene data show CDR1 as SNHLY and CDR2 as FYNNEI. CDR3 in amino acids: CASLKGGTEAFF. CDR3 bases: TGTGCCAGCCTGAAAGGGGGGACTGAAGCTTTCTTT.

The J gene is TRBJ1-1, the V gene TRBV28; D perhaps matches TRBD1 (5 bases). The V gene's germline CDR1 is MDHEN and CDR2 SYDVKM. This CDR3 is 14 amino acids long. The ends were cut back, 5 bases at V and 6 bases at J, with 16 bases in the middle. The CDR3 protein is CASSPRTQLSEAFF. CDR3 coding DNA: TGTGCCAGCAGTCCGAGGACACAACTCTCTGAAGCTTTCTTT.

The chain is built from TRBV16 and TRBJ1-4, with D possibly being TRBD1 (5 bases). This CDR3 spans 20 amino acids. Trimming removed 1 base from V and 4 bases from J, with 25 bases in between. Germline lookup yields CDR1 KGHSY and CDR2 FQNENV. CDR3 sequence: CASSQLSRDFPSAHNEKLFF. The CDR3 DNA reads TGTGCCAGCAGCCAATTAAGCAGGGACTTCCCCTCGGCGCATAATGAAAAACTGTTTTTT.

The chain links TRBV2 to TRBJ2-2; D is ambiguous. The CDR3 sequence is 13 residues long. The germline V and J ends were trimmed by 2 bases and 6 bases, with 7 bases remaining between them. CDR1 is SNHLY and CDR2 is FYNNEI in the germline V gene. The CDR3 loop is CASSEYTAGELFF. The CDR3, as DNA: TGTGCCAGCAGTGAATATACCGCCGGGGAGCTGTTTTTT. Full variable domain (remainder filled in from reference TRBV2 and TRBJ2-2): EPEVTQTPSHQVTQMGQEVILRCVPISNHLYFYWYRQILGQKVEFLVSFYNNEISEKSEIFDDQFSVERPDGSNFTLKIRSTKLEDSAMYFCASSEYTAGELFFGEGSRLTVL.

Written as DNA, the CDR3 is TGTGCCTGGAGTGTCGGGGAGAATCAGCCCCAGCATTTT. Protein: CAWSVGENQPQHF. The chain is built from TRBV30 and TRBJ1-5; D is unclear. The germline CDR1 and CDR2 sequences are GTSNPN and SVGIG (reference sequence). This CDR3 is 13 amino acids long. V was shortened by 0 bases and J by 4 bases, with 7 bases between the two germline ends.

The V call is TRBV7-9, the J call TRBJ2-5; D is ambiguous. The CDR3 totals 12 residues. Germline CDR1 reads SEHNR; CDR2 reads FQNEAQ (reference sequence). Trimming took 5 bases from V and 2 from J, leaving 6 bases between them. DNA for the CDR3: TGTGCCAGCAGCCCCCCTCAAGAGACCCAGTACTTC. The encoded protein is CASSPPQETQYF.

The chain combines TRBV7-9 with TRBJ2-1, with 8 bases matching TRBD1. The V and J ends lost 2 bases and 8 bases, in that order; junction bases with no gene match: 8. The CDR3 covers 15 residues. The germline V gene encodes CDR1 SEHNR and CDR2 FQNEAQ (reference sequence). This CDR3 reads CASSLRAGGQDEQFF. The DNA for the CDR3 is TGTGCCAGCAGCTTACGTGCAGGGGGCCAGGATGAGCAGTTCTTC. Full variable domain (outside the CDR3, taken from reference TRBV7-9 and TRBJ2-1): DTGVSQNPRHKITKRGQNVTFRCDPISEHNRLYWYRQTLGQGPEFLTYFQNEAQLEKSRLLSDRFSAERPKGSFSTLEIQRTEQGDSAMYLCASSLRAGGQDEQFFGPGTRLTVL.

CDR3 nucleotide sequence: TGTGCCAGCACGGACAGGGGGAACACCGGGGAGCTGTTTTTT. As protein: CASTDRGNTGELFF. J is TRBJ2-2 and V is TRBV6-5; 9 bases agree with TRBD1. V dropped 7 bases and J dropped 1; count of bases not matched to a gene: 1. The length of the CDR3 is 14 residues. Germline V gene data show CDR1 as MNHEY and CDR2 as SVGAGI.

The chain employs TRBV12-3 or TRBV12-4 and TRBJ2-3; D remains unclear. CDR3 length equals 13 residues. V was trimmed by 0 bases and J by 0 bases, leaving 1 base between them. CDR3 nucleotide sequence: TGTGCCAGCAGTTTAGCGAGCACAGATACGCAGTATTTT. As protein: CASSLASTDTQYF.

The rearrangement links TRBV19 to TRBJ1-4; 7 bases map to TRBD1. The CDR3 extends over 15 amino acids. The germline V gene encodes CDR1 LNHDA and CDR2 SQIVND (reference sequence). V trimming: 10 bases; J trimming: 4 bases; junction bases outside the gene matches: 12. CDR3 amino acids: CATSGGNSINEKLFF. The CDR3 region has the DNA TGTGCCACCTCAGGGGGGAACTCCATTAATGAAAAACTGTTTTTT.

Only one count was recorded for this clone. The genes are TRBV7-6 and TRBJ1-2; D unresolved. The V gene's germline CDR1 is SGHVS and CDR2 FNYEAQ. The CDR3 sequence is 13 residues long. The V end lost 4 bases, the J end lost 4 bases, and 10 bases lay between the germline ends. CDR3 loop: CASSSPRFYGYTF. The DNA for the CDR3 is TGTGCCAGCAGCTCTCCTCGGTTCTATGGCTACACCTTC.